This TCR beta chain was observed in a study of metastatic and nonmetastatic thyroid tumors. Study background: Both malignant and benign thyroid patients supplied peripheral blood and tumor or nodule tissue samples, across which the repertoires of these patients were then compared. Study observations and caveats: For both blood and tumor, malignant thyroid tumors reportedly showed significantly higher TCR beta diversity than benign nodules did.

This clone ranks as medium-sized. Antigen specificity is unknown. Deletions cut 4 bases from V and 0 bases from J, with 17 bases between. Per the germline V gene, CDR1 is LNHDA and CDR2 is SQIVND (reference sequence). The CDR3 runs to 17 residues. Thyroid surgery was performed in patients who had received no treatment beforehand. Authors' processing steps: It was from CDR3 differences across clinicopathological groups that a distant-metastasis classifier for papillary thyroid cancer was built. TCRdb reanalyzed the PCR reads with MiXCR. The V and J calls follow TCRdb's processing rather than the paper's. Of several thousand clones listed, around 30% are singletons.

The clonotype originates from a female donor with papillary thyroid cancer or a benign thyroid nodule (not recorded which). Some clones in this sample may be carry-over from other donors' samples. The sample was adjacent normal tissue. The chain links TRBV19 to TRBJ2-3; D possibly uses TRBD1 or TRBD2 (5 bases each). The CDR3 DNA reads TGTGCCAGTAGTACGAGGGGAGCGGCCCCTAGCACAGATACGCAGTATTTT. Protein: CASSTRGAAPSTDTQYF. The whole variable domain, filled in from reference TRBV19 and TRBJ2-3, reads DGGITQSPKYLFRKEGQNVTLSCEQNLNHDAMYWYRQDPGQGLRLIYYSQIVNDFQKGDIAEGYSVSREKKESFPLTVTSAQKNPTAFYLCASSTRGAAPSTDTQYFGPGTRLTVL.